The 18 T cell receptor beta chains reported below all come from one sample, sequenced in a study of blood T cell repertoires in COVID-19. TCRdb's copy holds only in-frame clones and misses some; the assay was immunoSEQ multiplex PCR. The sample records fewer than 150,000 clones, 75% to 85% being singletons. Sequenced input: peripheral blood. Receptors were obtained from a man aged 50 to 60 with acute or convalescent COVID-19.

The V gene is TRBV7-6, the J gene TRBJ2-2; 9 positions agree with TRBD1. The CDR3 sequence is 16 residues long. The V and J ends lost 3 bases and 7 bases, in that order; junction bases with no gene match: 9. The germline V gene has CDR1 SGHVS and CDR2 FNYEAQ. This CDR3 is CASSFGQGLDGGELFF. CDR3 sequence (DNA): TGTGCCAGCAGCTTCGGACAGGGGCTGGACGGCGGGGAGCTGTTTTTT.

The chain combines TRBV6-5 with TRBJ2-1; a weak D match, TRBD1 (5 bases). The CDR3 length is 14 residues. V was pared by 5 bases and J by 4 bases, with 12 bases between. Germline V CDR1 and CDR2: MNHEY, SVGAGI. The chain's CDR3 is CASSIQDAYNEQFF. The CDR3 DNA reads TGTGCCAGCAGTATACAGGACGCTTACAATGAGCAGTTCTTC.

This rearrangement joins TRBV2 to TRBJ1-6; TRBD1 matches at 7 bases. The length of the CDR3 is 11 residues. After removal of 5 bases from V and 12 bases from J, the junction contained 1 base not matched to a gene. Germline CDR1 reads SNHLY; CDR2 reads FYNNEI. The CDR3 sequence is CASSTGVPLHF. CDR3 nucleotide sequence: TGTGCCAGCAGTACAGGGGTACCCCTCCACTTT. Complete variable domain (other parts from reference TRBV2 and TRBJ1-6): EPEVTQTPSHQVTQMGQEVILRCVPISNHLYFYWYRQILGQKVEFLVSFYNNEISEKSEIFDDQFSVERPDGSNFTLKIRSTKLEDSAMYFCASSTGVPLHFGNGTRLTVT.

This chain connects TRBV4-1 to TRBJ2-7, with 9 bases aligning to TRBD1. Germline assignment: CDR1 MGHRA and CDR2 YSYEKL. CDR3 length equals 15 residues. The junction had 8 bases not matched to a gene; V was cut back by 4 bases and J by 4 bases. The CDR3 nucleotides are TGCGCCAGCAGCCCGGGACAGGGACTTGTGTACGAGCAGTACTTC. Its protein product is CASSPGQGLVYEQYF.

The V call is TRBV6-5, the J call TRBJ2-5, with 12 positions matching TRBD2. The J segment lost 3 bases and the V segment lost 6 bases, leaving 5 bases of the junction unmatched. Germline V gene lookup returns CDR1 MNHEY and CDR2 SVGAGI. This CDR3 contains 15 residues. CDR3 DNA: TGTGCCAGCAGGCTAGCGGGGGGGATGGAAGAGACCCAGTACTTC. It encodes CASRLAGGMEETQYF.

The chain is built from TRBV3-1 (or the pseudogene TRBV3-2) and TRBJ2-2; D is unresolved. V lost 1 base to trimming and J lost 4 bases, with 7 bases between them. Germline-derived CDR1 and CDR2 are LGHDT and YNNKEL (reference sequence). The CDR3 has 14 amino acids. CDR3 coding DNA: TGTGCCAGCAGCCAAGGAGTTACCACCGGGGAGCTGTTTTTT. This gives the protein CASSQGVTTGELFF.

The rearrangement uses TRBV11-2 and TRBJ2-7; no firm D call. The CDR3 loop spans 15 amino acids. V gave up 5 bases and J gave up 2 bases, with 16 bases separating them. In germline, CDR1 is SGHAT, CDR2 FQNNGV. The CDR3 loop is CASSPSAASTYEQYF. The DNA for the CDR3 is TGTGCCAGCAGCCCGAGCGCGGCTTCTACCTACGAGCAGTACTTC.

The rearrangement links TRBV6-6 to TRBJ2-1; 12 bases match TRBD2. The CDR3 loop spans 16 amino acids. V lost 7 bases, J lost 5 bases, and 9 bases stayed unmatched. Germline assignment: CDR1 MNHNY and CDR2 SVGAGI (reference sequence). In nucleotides, the CDR3 is TGTGCCAGCATCTTTGGACTAGCGGGAACCCACAATGAGCAGTTCTTC. Translation gives CASIFGLAGTHNEQFF.

This clone was seen once. The J gene is TRBJ2-7, the V gene TRBV30; 9 nucleotides agree with TRBD1. The CDR3 consists of 13 residues. CDR1 and CDR2 from the germline V gene are GTSNPN and SVGIG (reference sequence). The J segment lost 3 bases and the V segment lost 4 bases, leaving 4 bases of the junction unmatched. Here the CDR3 DNA reads TGTGCCTGGACCGGGACAGGGTTCTACGAGCAGTACTTC. Amino acid sequence: CAWTGTGFYEQYF.

The chain links TRBV24-1 to TRBJ2-1, with TRBD1 identical over 7 bases. The CDR3 has 18 amino acids. Germline assignment: CDR1 KGHDR and CDR2 SFDVKD. V shed 9 bases and J 5 bases; nucleotides not matched to a gene: 21. Written as DNA, the CDR3 is TGTGCCACCGGATGGGGGAAGGGGGCGAGCGGCTATGACAATGAGCAGTTCTTC. This encodes CATGWGKGASGYDNEQFF.

This clone was recorded only once. Other DNA sequences of this sample code for an identical CDR3. The chain has TRBV5-4 and TRBJ2-7; 7 bases agree with TRBD1. V shed 0 bases and J 2 bases; nucleotides not matched to a gene: 5. Germline V gene lookup returns CDR1 SGHNT and CDR2 YYREEE (reference sequence). CDR3 size: 15 residues. This CDR3 reads CASSLGQGPAYEQYF. For the CDR3, the DNA is TGTGCCAGCAGCTTGGGACAGGGTCCCGCCTACGAGCAGTACTTC. Full variable domain (remainder filled in from reference TRBV5-4 and TRBJ2-7): ETGVTQSPTHLIKTRGQQVTLRCSSQSGHNTVSWYQQALGQGPQFIFQYYREEENGRGNFPPRFSGLQFPNYSSELNVNALELDDSALYLCASSLGQGPAYEQYFGPGTRLTVT.

V and J are TRBV10-1 and TRBJ2-2, with 14 bases identical to TRBD2. The CDR3 contains 14 residues. V lost 9 bases, J lost 6 bases, and 3 bases stayed unmatched. Looked up from germline, CDR1 is WNHNN and CDR2 is SYGVQD (reference sequence). CDR3 in amino acids: CARLGLAGAGELFF. The CDR3 DNA reads TGCGCCAGATTGGGACTAGCGGGAGCCGGGGAGCTGTTTTTT.

CDR3 in DNA: TGTGCCAGCTCACCGGGCCAGGGGGCCAAAAACATTCAGTACTTC. It specifies CASSPGQGAKNIQYF. The V gene is TRBV18, the J gene TRBJ2-4; weak D call: TRBD1 (6 bases). The CDR3 consists of 15 residues. Germline V lookup: CDR1 KGHSH, CDR2 LQKENI. The V gene lost 3 bases and the J gene lost 1 base, with 10 bases spanning the gap.

CDR3: CASSPLFSGSRYEQYF. The CDR3 DNA is TGTGCCAGCAGCCCCCTATTTAGCGGGAGTCGGTACGAGCAGTACTTC. The rearrangement uses TRBV3-1 (or the pseudogene TRBV3-2) and TRBJ2-7; 9 bases fit TRBD2. The CDR3 length is 16 residues. Germline CDR1 reads LGHDT; CDR2 reads YNNKEL (reference sequence). V gave up 4 bases and J gave up 4 bases; unmatched junction bases: 11.

The chain is built from TRBV6-5 and TRBJ1-4; D is ambiguous. Deletions cut 4 bases from V and 4 bases from J, with 7 bases between. The CDR3 runs to 13 residues. The germline V gene encodes CDR1 MNHEY and CDR2 SVGAGI. The CDR3 nucleotides are TGTGCCAGCAGTTCGCACAGTAATGAAAAACTGTTTTTT. Translated: CASSSHSNEKLFF.

The chain recombines TRBV5-1 with TRBJ1-1; D remains unclear. This CDR3 region has 14 residues. Germline V CDR1 and CDR2: SGHRS, YFSETQ. V dropped 0 bases and J dropped 8 bases, with 14 bases sitting between them. This chain's CDR3 is CASSLGTATLEAFF. CDR3 DNA sequence: TGCGCCAGCAGCTTGGGGACTGCTACCCTCGAAGCTTTCTTT.

CDR3 nucleotides: TGTGCCAGCAGCTTGGATCCGGGTGATAATTCACCCCTCCACTTT. It specifies CASSLDPGDNSPLHF. The J gene is TRBJ1-6, the V gene TRBV5-5; D uncertain. CDR1 and CDR2 (germline): SGHKS, YYEKEE (reference sequence). V lost 0 bases and J 5 bases, leaving 9 bases between the germline ends. The length of the CDR3 is 15 residues.

V usage is TRBV7-6 and J usage is TRBJ2-2; D perhaps matches TRBD2 (6 bases). CDR3 length equals 17 residues. Trimming removed 1 base at V and 5 bases at J, with 17 bases between. Germline V CDR1 and CDR2: SGHVS, FNYEAQ. CDR3 protein: CASSLVEGNGGTGELFF. The CDR3 bases are TGTGCCAGCAGCTTAGTGGAGGGGAACGGCGGAACCGGGGAGCTGTTTTTT.